Listed here are 27 T cell receptor beta chains from one sample, sequenced in a study of CD8+CD57+ T cells in acquired aplastic anemia. It was genomic DNA that served as the template for profiling TCR beta VDJ and CDR3. TCRdb reanalysed the reads using MiXCR and keeps one entry per CDR3 protein. The profile shows 75,000 to 90,000 distinct CDR3 sequences, 40% to 55% of them singletons. Sequencing was done on a sample of sorted CD4+, CD8+, or CD8+CD57+ T cells (not recorded which) from PBMCs. The receptors come from a human donor in good health, serving as a control.

The chain combines TRBV10-1 with TRBJ2-3, with 7 bases identical to TRBD2. Germline CDR1 and CDR2: WNHNN and SYGVQD (reference sequence). V gave up 10 bases and J gave up 3 bases; unmatched junction bases: 10. The CDR3 totals 14 residues. As DNA, the CDR3 is TGCGCCACCCTCTGGGAAGCGGGGACAGATACGCAGTATTTT. Amino acid sequence: CATLWEAGTDTQYF.

The chain joins TRBV4-2 to TRBJ2-1; 7 bases line up with TRBD2. Germline trimming cut 0 bases from V and 10 bases from J; bases unmatched to any gene: 12. Looked up from germline, CDR1 is LGHNA and CDR2 is YNFKEQ. The CDR3 has 16 residues. The CDR3 DNA follows: TGTGCCAGCAGCCAAGAGGCGGCCCTAGCGGCTCGGGAGCAGTTCTTC. As protein: CASSQEAALAAREQFF.

This clonotype was detected once. The V gene is TRBV15, the J gene TRBJ2-7; possibly TRBD2 for D (5 bases). Trimming left V 0 bases short and J 2 bases short, with 17 bases between. Germline V CDR1 and CDR2: LNHNV, YYDKDF (reference sequence). The CDR3 is made up of 17 amino acids. Here the CDR3 reads CATSRDFGGTTAYEQYV. The CDR3 bases are TGTGCCACCAGCAGAGATTTCGGAGGCACAACCGCCTACGAGCAGTACGTC.

The chain is built from TRBV11-2 and TRBJ1-5; D not certain. Trimming shortened V by 3 bases and J by 3 bases, and 15 bases separated the two germline ends. The CDR3 spans 16 residues. CDR1 and CDR2 (germline): SGHAT, FQNNGV. The CDR3 nucleotides are TGTGCCAGCAGCTTGGGTGCGTCAGGTTACAATCAGCCCCAGCATTTT. It translates to CASSLGASGYNQPQHF.

This clonotype was observed a handful of times. The gene calls are TRBV5-1 and TRBJ1-4, with D unclear. V was shortened by 1 base and J by 2 bases, with 6 bases between the two germline ends. Germline CDR1 and CDR2: SGHRS and YFSETQ. The CDR3 is made up of 14 amino acids. CDR3 region: CASSLRGTNEKLFF. The DNA for the CDR3 is TGCGCCAGCAGCTTGAGAGGCACTAATGAAAAACTGTTTTTT.

This clonotype has only one observation. The chain has TRBV6-1 and TRBJ1-6; D gene ambiguous. Germline loops: CDR1 MNHNS, CDR2 SASEGT. Trimming cost V 6 bases and J 2 bases, with 14 bases left between them. CDR3 length: 16 amino acids. CDR3: CASSRDSYAYNSPLHF. The CDR3 DNA follows: TGTGCCAGCAGCCGCGACTCTTACGCCTATAATTCACCCCTCCACTTT.

The rearrangement uses TRBV7-7 and TRBJ2-3; no reliable D call. This CDR3 spans 13 amino acids. Germline V gene lookup returns CDR1 SSHAT and CDR2 FNYEAQ (reference sequence). Trimming shortened V by 1 base and J by 5 bases, and 7 bases separated the two germline ends. In DNA form, the CDR3 reads TGTGCCAGCAGCTTAGAGTGGCAAGATACGCAGTATTTT. It is translated as CASSLEWQDTQYF.

This chain links TRBV24-1 with TRBJ2-1, with a tentative D call TRBD2 (6 bases). V was shortened by 6 bases and J by 0 bases, with 14 bases between the two germline ends. CDR1 KGHDR and CDR2 SFDVKD come from the germline V gene. The CDR3 totals 16 residues. This chain's CDR3 is CATSSPAGTSYNEQFF. In DNA, the CDR3 is TGTGCCACCAGTAGTCCTGCGGGAACCTCCTACAATGAGCAGTTCTTC.

This chain links TRBV29-1 with TRBJ2-7, with TRBD2 matching 11 bases. The CDR3 spans 13 residues. The junction had 5 bases not matched to a gene; V was cut back by 8 bases and J by 2 bases. CDR1 and CDR2 from the germline V gene are SQVTM and ANQGSEA. CDR3 bases: TGCAGCCAGACTAGCGGGGCCCCCTACGAGCAGTACTTC. Protein product: CSQTSGAPYEQYF.

As concerns this clonotype: One junction end does not reproduce the germline sequence, and a read error may be involved. The rearrangement links TRBV19 to TRBJ2-7, with 11 bases identical to TRBD2. Germline V gene data show CDR1 as LNHDA and CDR2 as SQIVND (reference sequence). This CDR3 has 16 amino acids. CDR3 in amino acids: CASSQTSGGTSYGQYF. The DNA of the CDR3 is TGTGCCAGTAGCCAAACTAGCGGGGGTACCTCCTACGGGCAGTACTTC.

This clonotype was seen at least ten times. This chain joins TRBV12-3 or TRBV12-4 and TRBJ1-1, with D hard to call. Trimming removed 3 bases at V and 1 base at J, with 6 bases between. This CDR3 has 13 residues. CDR3 in amino acids: CASSLRQNTEAFF. DNA of the CDR3: TGTGCCAGCAGTTTGCGCCAGAACACTGAAGCTTTCTTT.

This clonotype was found many times. The chain couples TRBV7-9 to TRBJ2-1, with 8 bases matching TRBD2. Germline CDR1 and CDR2: SEHNR and FQNEAQ (reference sequence). V lost 4 bases to trimming and J lost 7 bases; unmatched junction nucleotides: 12. The CDR3 covers 16 residues. In nucleotides, the CDR3 is TGTGCCAGCAGCTCGACTAGCGCGATGAGGGGGAATGAGCAGTTCTTC. Translating gives CASSSTSAMRGNEQFF. Filled out from reference TRBV7-9 and TRBJ2-1, the complete variable domain reads DTGVSQNPRHKITKRGQNVTFRCDPISEHNRLYWYRQTLGQGPEFLTYFQNEAQLEKSRLLSDRFSAERPKGSFSTLEIQRTEQGDSAMYLCASSSTSAMRGNEQFFGPGTRLTVL.

To note about this clonotype: A much larger clone is a single base away; this may be a read error. This chain joins TRBV9 and TRBJ2-5; TRBD1 aligns across 7 bases. Per germline, CDR1 SGDLS and CDR2 YYNGEE. The CDR3 totals 15 residues. The V and J ends lost 3 bases and 0 bases, in that order; junction bases with no gene match: 5. CDR3: CASSAGQSYQETQYF. The DNA for the CDR3 is TGTGCCAGCAGCGCGGGACAGTCGTACCAAGAGACCCAGTACTTC. The full variable domain, rest sourced from reference TRBV9 and TRBJ2-5, is DSGVTQTPKHLITATGQRVTLRCSPRSGDLSVYWYQQSLDQGLQFLIQYYNGEERAKGNILERFSAQQFPDLHSELNLSSLELGDSALYFCASSAGQSYQETQYFGPGTRLLVL.

The J gene is TRBJ1-5, the V gene TRBV10-3; D is uncertain. Germline lookup yields CDR1 ENHRY and CDR2 SYGVKD. V lost 2 bases and J lost 4, with 6 bases in between. The CDR3 runs 13 residues. DNA for the CDR3: TGTGCCATCAGTGAGACGGGGAATCAGCCCCAGCATTTT. Translation gives CAISETGNQPQHF.

The table lists this clonotype with many counts. The chain employs TRBV30 and TRBJ2-7; D tentatively reads TRBD1 or TRBD2 (6 bases each). Germline V lookup: CDR1 GTSNPN, CDR2 SVGIG (reference sequence). This CDR3 comprises 13 residues. V gave up 4 bases and J gave up 6 bases, with 16 bases separating them. CDR3 nucleotides: TGTGCCTGGACCCTGGGGGGCCTCGGCGAGCAGTACTTC. Protein sequence: CAWTLGGLGEQYF.

Remarks on this clonotype: One junction end disagrees with the germline gene, perhaps due to a read error. J is TRBJ2-1 and V is TRBV15; D might be TRBD2 (5 bases). CDR3 length: 16 amino acids. Germline V CDR1 and CDR2: LNHNV, YYDKDF (reference sequence). CDR3 DNA sequence: TGTGCCAGCAGCCAAGCTTCCGGGGATACCTACAATGAGCAGCTCTTC. Residues: CASSQASGDTYNEQLF.

This clonotype has just one count. The gene calls are TRBV4-2 and TRBJ2-1; 10 bases are shared with TRBD1. J gave up 5 bases and V 5 bases, and 12 bases lay outside the gene matches. The germline gives CDR1 LGHNA, CDR2 YNFKEQ. The CDR3 length is 17 residues. This chain's CDR3 is CASSVVPGTGVDNEQFF. DNA for the CDR3: TGTGCCAGCAGCGTAGTACCCGGGACAGGGGTTGACAATGAGCAGTTCTTC.

This clonotype was detected only a few times. This could be a read error, since a much larger clone is one nucleotide away. J is TRBJ2-3 and V is TRBV11-1; possibly TRBD2 for D (5 bases). CDR1 SGHAT and CDR2 FQDESV come from the germline V gene (reference sequence). V lost 2 bases and J 2 bases, leaving 17 bases between the germline ends. This CDR3 region has 17 residues. The CDR3 protein is CASSLREKSGHTDTQYF. The CDR3 nucleotides are TGTGCCAGCAGCTTACGGGAAAAATCAGGCCACACAGATACGCAGTATTTT.

J is TRBJ2-5 and V is TRBV10-3, with D possibly being TRBD1 (5 bases). Trimming pared 3 bases from V and 2 bases from J, leaving 10 bases between. The CDR3 length is 14 residues. Germline V gene data show CDR1 as ENHRY and CDR2 as SYGVKD. The CDR3 loop is CAISESKGQETQYF. Here the CDR3 DNA reads TGTGCCATCAGTGAATCTAAGGGGCAAGAGACCCAGTACTTC.

J is TRBJ2-2 and V is TRBV19; no clear D gene. Trimming removed 3 bases from V and 8 bases from J, with 7 bases in between. Germline-derived CDR1 and CDR2 are LNHDA and SQIVND (reference sequence). This CDR3 has 12 residues. Here the CDR3 reads CASSISAGELFF. For the CDR3, the DNA is TGTGCCAGTAGTATTTCAGCGGGGGAGCTGTTTTTT.

The V call is TRBV19, the J call TRBJ2-7; 7 bases align to TRBD1. Per germline, CDR1 LNHDA and CDR2 SQIVND (reference sequence). The CDR3 covers 15 residues. After removal of 6 bases from V and 3 bases from J, the junction contained 11 bases not matched to a gene. The CDR3 here is CASSPFWGTVYEQYF. DNA for the CDR3: TGTGCCAGTAGCCCCTTTTGGGGGACAGTCTACGAGCAGTACTTC.

CDR3 sequence (DNA): TGCAGTGCTAAGGGGGGACAGACGTACGAGCAGTACTTC. This encodes CSAKGGQTYEQYF. This sequence joins TRBV20-1 and TRBJ2-7, with D perhaps matching TRBD1 (7 bases). V was cut by 4 bases and J by 4 bases, with 14 bases left in between. Germline V gives CDR1 DFQATT, CDR2 SNEGSKA (reference sequence). The CDR3 has 13 amino acids.

The gene calls are TRBV25-1 and TRBJ1-1; D perhaps matches TRBD1 (6 bases). Germline CDR1 reads MGHDK; CDR2 reads SYGVNS. This CDR3 has 14 amino acids. Trimming pared 3 bases from V and 0 bases from J, leaving 8 bases between. The CDR3 nucleotides read TGTGCCAGCAGTGAGGGGGGGCTGAACACTGAAGCTTTCTTT. Amino acids: CASSEGGLNTEAFF.

The genes are TRBV5-1 and TRBJ2-1, with TRBD2 matching 7 bases. Germline CDR1 is SGHRS and CDR2 is YFSETQ. The J segment lost 9 bases and the V segment lost 0 bases, leaving 6 bases of the junction unmatched. The CDR3 sequence is 14 residues long. The CDR3 is CASSLDPAGLEQFF. The CDR3 DNA sequence: TGCGCCAGCAGCTTGGATCCAGCGGGGCTTGAGCAGTTCTTC.

This clonotype appeared many times. This chain joins TRBV4-1 and TRBJ1-2; D is unclear. V was trimmed by 0 bases and J by 2 bases, leaving 16 bases between them. This CDR3 has 17 residues. Germline CDR1 is MGHRA and CDR2 is YSYEKL. CDR3 bases: TGCGCCAGCAGCCAAGATGAAGGACTGTTGGGGAACTATGGCTACACCTTC. This translates into CASSQDEGLLGNYGYTF.

There are many counts of this clonotype. This chain connects TRBV15 to TRBJ2-1, with 7 bases that match TRBD1. V shed 1 base, J shed 6 bases, and the junction held 6 bases outside the gene matches. CDR3 length: 15 amino acids. The germline V gene has CDR1 LNHNV and CDR2 YYDKDF (reference sequence). Here the CDR3 DNA reads TGTGCCACCAGCAGAGGACAGGGTCTGGGCAATGAGCAGTTCTTC. This sequence encodes CATSRGQGLGNEQFF.

In its sample, this clonotype was seen a few times. This rearrangement joins TRBV6-1 to TRBJ2-2; D is ambiguous. This CDR3 region has 12 residues. Per germline, CDR1 MNHNS and CDR2 SASEGT. V was cut by 6 bases and J by 6 bases, with 8 bases left in between. CDR3 coding DNA: TGTGCCAGCAGACATGGGGCCGGGGAGCTGTTTTTT. This encodes CASRHGAGELFF.